The 29 T cell receptor beta chains reported below all come from one sample, sequenced in a study of T cell clonotyping in hematopoietic cell transplantation. Using immunoSEQ multiplex PCR, the repertoire was profiled, and TCRdb retains in-frame clones only, with some absent. The sample has some 45,000 clones, around 84% seen once. Described time point: recipient sample about 28 days before transplant, after cytoreduction. The sample consisted of peripheral blood mononuclear cells, taken before stem cell transplant. All receptors come from a man aged 55 to 70 with myelodysplastic syndrome. Some clones in this sample may be carry-over from other donors' samples.

This sequence joins TRBV14 and TRBJ2-7, with 9 bases lining up with TRBD1. CDR1 is SGHDN, CDR2 FVKESK, per germline. The CDR3 has 16 residues. J lost 6 bases, V lost 2 bases, and 11 bases had no gene match. Here the CDR3 reads CASSQFRGQGSLEQYF. CDR3 coding DNA: TGTGCCAGCAGCCAATTCCGGGGACAGGGTAGTCTCGAGCAGTACTTC.

This clone was recorded once. The chain is built from TRBV28 and TRBJ1-4, with 7 bases lining up with TRBD1. This CDR3 contains 15 residues. CDR1 and CDR2 from the germline V gene are MDHEN and SYDVKM. J lost 5 bases, V lost 0 bases, and 3 bases had no gene match. In DNA form, the CDR3 reads TGTGCCAGCAGTTTATGGGGGGACAGAAATGAAAAACTGTTTTTT. It is translated as CASSLWGDRNEKLFF.

V and J are TRBV28 and TRBJ1-6; possible D gene TRBD1, 5 bases. The CDR3 runs 16 residues. From germline, CDR1 is MDHEN and CDR2 SYDVKM. Trimming stripped 2 bases from V and 3 bases from J, with 11 bases between. CDR3 amino acids: CASSLGGSHYNSPLHF. DNA for the CDR3: TGTGCCAGCAGTTTAGGGGGGTCCCACTATAATTCACCCCTCCACTTT.

This chain connects TRBV11-3 to TRBJ1-3, with D possibly matching TRBD1 (6 bases). The V end lost 1 base, the J end lost 0 bases, and 13 bases lay between the germline ends. Germline assignment: CDR1 SGHNT and CDR2 YENEEA. The CDR3 spans 17 residues. The CDR3 sequence is CASSLGGAGDSGNTIYF. The CDR3 bases are TGTGCCAGCAGCTTAGGGGGGGCAGGCGACTCTGGAAACACCATATATTTT.

The V and J genes are TRBV5-6 and TRBJ2-1, with 10 bases that match TRBD1. The CDR3 covers 15 residues. V shed 2 bases and J 9 bases; nucleotides not matched to a gene: 8. The germline V gene has CDR1 SGHDT and CDR2 YYEEEE. CDR3 sequence (DNA): TGTGCCAGCAGCTTTCAGGGACAGGGGAGGTTTGAGCAGTTCTTC. Translated: CASSFQGQGRFEQFF.

The chain uses TRBV5-6 and TRBJ1-2; maybe TRBD1 (6 bases). The CDR3 length is 14 residues. Between the trimmed V and J ends, which lost 3 bases and 5 bases, there was a span of 14 bases. Germline V gives CDR1 SGHDT, CDR2 YYEEEE. The CDR3 nucleotides read TGTGCCAGCAGCTATCCGATGGGGGCTTATGGCTACACCTTC. This translates into CASSYPMGAYGYTF.

The genes are TRBV11-2 and TRBJ1-3; D not certain. Trimming took off 6 bases at V and 4 bases at J, with 4 bases between the two ends. Per the germline V gene, CDR1 is SGHAT and CDR2 is FQNNGV. CDR3 size: 11 residues. The CDR3 reads CASRRGNTIYF. Written as DNA, the CDR3 is TGTGCCAGCAGAAGGGGAAACACCATATATTTT.

The chain combines TRBV19 with TRBJ1-2; 7 bases are a match to TRBD1. The V gene's germline CDR1 is LNHDA and CDR2 SQIVND (reference sequence). The CDR3 is 12 amino acids. The junction had 3 bases not matched to a gene; V was cut back by 7 bases and J by 4 bases. The CDR3 DNA sequence: TGTGCCAGTAAACAGGGGTTCTATGGCTACACCTTC. Its protein product is CASKQGFYGYTF.

This sequence joins TRBV29-1 and TRBJ1-1; D uncertain. V was pared by 7 bases and J by 4 bases, with 13 bases between. CDR1 and CDR2 (germline): SQVTM, ANQGSEA. The CDR3 is made up of 12 amino acids. In DNA form, the CDR3 reads TGCAGCGCAAAAAACGGATTCACTGAAGCTTTCTTT. Amino acids: CSAKNGFTEAFF.

V gene TRBV2 combines with J gene TRBJ2-5; 7 bases are a match to TRBD1. Germline trimming cut 8 bases from V and 4 bases from J; bases unmatched to any gene: 13. Germline CDR1 SNHLY, CDR2 FYNNEI. This CDR3 is built from 15 residues. The DNA for the CDR3 is TGTGCCAGCGGAAGCCCAAAGGGACAGACAGAGACCCAGTACTTC. Residues: CASGSPKGQTETQYF.

The chain is built from TRBV2 and TRBJ2-7, with D unresolved. CDR1 is SNHLY, CDR2 FYNNEI, per germline. Trimming left V 6 bases short and J 3 bases short, with 18 bases between. The CDR3 loop spans 15 amino acids. CDR3 nucleotides: TGTGCCAGCAGGGACGCAGATATGGCATACTACGAGCAGTACTTC. Protein sequence: CASRDADMAYYEQYF.

The gene calls are TRBV11-2 and TRBJ1-3, with D possibly matching TRBD1 (5 bases). This CDR3 has 15 amino acids. Per the germline V gene, CDR1 is SGHAT and CDR2 is FQNNGV. Trimming pared 2 bases from V and 0 bases from J, leaving 8 bases between. The CDR3, as DNA: TGTGCCAGCAGCTTAAGTCAGGGCTCTGGAAACACCATATATTTT. This encodes CASSLSQGSGNTIYF.

The V call is TRBV28, the J call TRBJ1-5; D not certain. CDR1 and CDR2 (germline): MDHEN, SYDVKM. V lost 7 bases and J lost 2, with 12 bases in between. This CDR3 region has 14 residues. The CDR3 here is CASNFPIGNQPQHF. The CDR3 nucleotides are TGTGCCAGCAACTTCCCGATCGGCAATCAGCCCCAGCATTTT.

A remark on this clone: The junction departs from germline at one end; a sequencing error may be responsible. The J gene is TRBJ1-1, the V gene TRBV7-7, with no clear D. The CDR3 contains 13 residues. Germline-derived CDR1 and CDR2 are SSHAT and FNYEAQ (reference sequence). The CDR3 loop is CASSLGQNTEAFF. The CDR3 DNA reads as TGTGCTAGCAGCTTAGGGCAGAACACTGAAGCTTTCTTT.

The chain recombines TRBV4-3 with TRBJ2-5, with 8 positions matching TRBD1. The V gene's germline CDR1 is LGHNA and CDR2 YSLEER. V gave up 3 bases and J gave up 4 bases; unmatched junction bases: 10. CDR3 length equals 16 residues. DNA for the CDR3: TGCGCCAGCAGCCAGGGACCGACAGGGGTTTCAGAGACCCAGTACTTC. Amino acid sequence: CASSQGPTGVSETQYF.

CDR3 loop: CASSTDRTRGYTF. As DNA, the CDR3 is TGCGCCAGCAGCACCGACAGGACCAGAGGCTACACCTTC. The chain links TRBV4-1 to TRBJ1-2, with a weak D call TRBD1 (6 bases). Trimming cost V 5 bases and J 8 bases, with 15 bases left between them. Germline lookup yields CDR1 MGHRA and CDR2 YSYEKL. The CDR3 extends over 13 amino acids.

The genes are TRBV7-3 and TRBJ2-5, with D possibly matching TRBD2 (6 bases). This CDR3 has 14 amino acids. Germline CDR1 is SGHTA and CDR2 is FQGTGA. V lost 2 bases and J 1 base, leaving 8 bases between the germline ends. The CDR3 nucleotides are TGTGCCAGCAGCTTATACGGGGGCCAAGAGACCCAGTACTTC. It encodes CASSLYGGQETQYF.

This clone showed up just a few times. The chain employs TRBV4-2 and TRBJ1-2; the match to TRBD1 covers 7 bases. The V segment lost 0 bases and the J segment 7 bases; nucleotides outside the gene matches: 8. Germline V lookup: CDR1 LGHNA, CDR2 YNFKEQ. This CDR3 region has 15 residues. The CDR3 DNA is TGTGCCAGCAGCCAAGAGAGGGGGCGCCTAAGTGGCTACACCTTC. Translating it yields CASSQERGRLSGYTF.

The chain carries TRBV7-8 and TRBJ1-2; possible D gene TRBD1, 5 bases. The germline gives CDR1 SGHVS, CDR2 FQNEAQ. The germline V and J ends were trimmed by 5 bases and 4 bases, with 17 bases remaining between them. This CDR3 is 15 amino acids long. CDR3 DNA: TGTGCCAGCAGCCTAACAGCCCTTGGGACCTATGGCTACACCTTC. Residues: CASSLTALGTYGYTF.

The chain has TRBV29-1 and TRBJ2-7, with 8 positions matching TRBD1. Germline values: CDR1 SQVTM, CDR2 ANQGSEA. The CDR3 consists of 12 residues. J lost 2 bases, V lost 5 bases, and 2 bases had no gene match. As DNA, the CDR3 is TGCAGCGTTTTACAGGGGGCCTACGAGCAGTACTTC. As protein: CSVLQGAYEQYF.

The count of this clone is one. The V call is TRBV6-1, the J call TRBJ1-5, with 9 nucleotides matching TRBD1. V lost 4 bases and J lost 4; bases outside the gene matches: 2. The CDR3 has 14 amino acids. Per the germline V gene, CDR1 is MNHNS and CDR2 is SASEGT. The CDR3 loop reads CASSATGGNQPQHF. The CDR3 DNA reads as TGTGCCAGCAGTGCGACAGGGGGAAATCAGCCCCAGCATTTT.

As regards this clone: A read error may account for a junction end that differs from germline. This chain joins TRBV6-1 and TRBJ1-6; tentative D call: TRBD1 (6 bases). The CDR3 spans 14 residues. CDR1 and CDR2 from the germline V gene are MNHNS and SASEGT. CDR3 in DNA: TGTGCCAGCAGCGAAGGGGGTGGGGCTTCCTCCCTCCACTTT. The encoded protein is CASSEGGGASSLHF.

CDR3 in DNA: TGTGCCAGCAGTTATTACGCGGGCGGGAACACCGGGGAGCTGTTTTTT. Translation: CASSYYAGGNTGELFF. The chain uses TRBV6-5 and TRBJ2-2; TRBD2 is a possible D gene (5 bases). V was shortened by 3 bases and J by 1 base, with 12 bases between the two germline ends. Germline lookup yields CDR1 MNHEY and CDR2 SVGAGI. The CDR3 has 16 residues.

V and J are TRBV9 and TRBJ2-7; 7 bases match TRBD1. The CDR3 has 14 residues. The V gene's germline CDR1 is SGDLS and CDR2 YYNGEE. J was trimmed by 0 bases and V by 4 bases; bases with no gene match: 4. The CDR3: CASSSGQSSYEQYF. The CDR3 coding sequence is TGTGCCAGCAGCTCGGGACAGAGCTCCTACGAGCAGTACTTC. The full variable domain, its missing parts supplied by reference TRBV9 and TRBJ2-7, is DSGVTQTPKHLITATGQRVTLRCSPRSGDLSVYWYQQSLDQGLQFLIQYYNGEERAKGNILERFSAQQFPDLHSELNLSSLELGDSALYFCASSSGQSSYEQYFGPGTRLTVT.

V and J are TRBV5-1 and TRBJ2-2; D may be TRBD1 (5 bases). V was cut by 2 bases and J by 4 bases, with 9 bases left in between. There are 14 residues in the CDR3. The germline gives CDR1 SGHRS, CDR2 YFSETQ. CDR3 bases: TGCGCCAGCAGCTTTGGGGCGTCCACCGGGGAGCTGTTTTTT. The encoded protein is CASSFGASTGELFF.

The CDR3 loop reads CASSLERDPGVEQYF. CDR3 nucleotide sequence: TGTGCCAGCAGCTTAGAACGAGACCCCGGGGTCGAGCAGTACTTC. This chain uses TRBV7-2 with TRBJ2-7; weak D call: TRBD2 (5 bases). The CDR3 loop spans 15 amino acids. Germline V lookup: CDR1 SGHTA, CDR2 FQGNSA. Trimming took off 1 base at V and 6 bases at J, with 16 bases between the two ends.

The rearrangement uses TRBV7-9 and TRBJ1-5; tentatively, D is TRBD1 (5 bases). This CDR3 region has 14 residues. In germline, CDR1 is SEHNR, CDR2 FQNEAQ (reference sequence). Between the trimmed V and J ends, which lost 6 bases and 2 bases, there was a span of 11 bases. CDR3 region: CASSFQGGNQPQHF. For the CDR3, the DNA is TGTGCCAGCAGTTTTCAGGGTGGCAATCAGCCCCAGCATTTT. The whole variable domain, filled in from reference TRBV7-9 and TRBJ1-5, reads DTGVSQNPRHKITKRGQNVTFRCDPISEHNRLYWYRQTLGQGPEFLTYFQNEAQLEKSRLLSDRFSAERPKGSFSTLEIQRTEQGDSAMYLCASSFQGGNQPQHFGDGTRLSIL.

This clone was counted once. Other DNA sequences in this specimen translate into the identical CDR3. J is TRBJ1-5 and V is TRBV28; unclear D gene. The CDR3 consists of 13 residues. Trimming left V 6 bases short and J 3 bases short, with 9 bases between. Looked up from germline, CDR1 is MDHEN and CDR2 is SYDVKM. This CDR3 is CASSLNLNQPQHF. CDR3 nucleotide sequence: TGTGCCAGCAGCCTGAACCTCAATCAGCCCCAGCATTTT.

This clone was counted a few times. The chain recombines TRBV11-2 with TRBJ2-5; 9 positions match TRBD2. The CDR3 has 17 amino acids. Germline CDR1 SGHAT, CDR2 FQNNGV. V shed 1 base, J shed 0 bases, and the junction held 6 bases outside the gene matches. The CDR3 DNA reads TGTGCCAGCAGCTTAGCCTCGCTAGCGGGGTACCAAGAGACCCAGTACTTC. Translated, it gives CASSLASLAGYQETQYF. The variable domain in full, with the rest retrieved from reference TRBV11-2 and TRBJ2-5, is EAGVAQSPRYKIIEKRQSVAFWCNPISGHATLYWYQQILGQGPKLLIQFQNNGVVDDSQLPKDRFSAERLKGVDSTLKIQPAKLEDSAVYLCASSLASLAGYQETQYFGPGTRLLVL.